This T cell receptor (beta chain) was sequenced during a study of shared clonotypes between healthy human individuals. The CDR3 contains 13 residues. Trimming cost V 0 bases and J 0 bases, with 3 bases left between them. The germline V gene has CDR1 KGHSH and CDR2 LQKENI. TCRdb's table, derived via immunoSEQ multiplex PCR, lists solely in-frame clones and lacks some. The sample holds roughly 2.4 million clones, almost 96% seen once. V usage is TRBV18 and J usage is TRBJ2-7; no firm D call. The material sequenced was naive CD4+ T cells sorted from blood. Specified subset: CD45RA+ positively selected. The sequence came from a young man in good health. The CDR3 sequence: CASSPPHSYEQYF. Here the CDR3 DNA reads TGTGCCAGCTCACCACCGCACTCCTACGAGCAGTACTTC.